This T cell receptor (beta chain) came from a study of cytomegalovirus exposure and HLA in healthy donors. Regarding the study as a whole: In a later analysis, donors in an Asian-associated ancestry cluster reportedly had fewer N-insertions in productive TCRs than the cohort mean.

Those who donated were healthy bone marrow donors. About this clone: Its specificity is unknown. Other DNA sequences in this sample translate to the same CDR3.

Per the germline V gene, CDR1 is SGHRS and CDR2 is YFSETQ. J lost 3 bases, V lost 3 bases, and 3 bases had no gene match. CDR3 length: 15 residues. PCR primers comprised 60 Vbeta and 13 Jbeta primers. Libraries were prepared by immunoSEQ multiplex PCR; TCRdb keeps only in-frame clonotypes and omits some of them. The table records hundreds of thousands of clones, more than 85% of them present only once. The origin of this receptor is a woman under 30 in good health and CMV-seronegative. The sequencing sample was made of PBMCs. This chain connects TRBV5-1 to TRBJ2-1, with TRBD2 matching 10 bases. CDR3 nucleotides: TGCGCCAGCAGCTCCGGACTAGCGGTCTACAATGAGCAGTTCTTC. It specifies CASSSGLAVYNEQFF.